In this sample, the clone carrying this TCR beta chain turned up once. Its antigen remains unidentified. V shed 4 bases and J 9 bases; nucleotides not matched to a gene: 9. From germline, CDR1 is SGHNT and CDR2 YENEEA. The CDR3 extends over 16 amino acids. The table came from immunoSEQ multiplex PCR; TCRdb's copy has only in-frame clones and leaves some out. The sample contains 120,000 or so clones, 70% to 90% of which appear only once. These data are taken from a study of cytomegalovirus exposure and HLA in healthy donors. Regarding the study as a whole: Researchers reported that a few CMV-associated chains were confirmed in vitro as CMV antigen-specific. Most sequenced TCRs were rare (though some public TCRs occurred in many donors). There were around 160 TCR beta chains listed as cytomegalovirus-associated.

The receptor's source is a man aged 18 to 30 in good health and CMV-seronegative. Sample: PBMCs. The genes are TRBV11-3 and TRBJ2-1, with 13 positions matching TRBD2. CDR3 protein: CASSSGLAGSDGEQFF. CDR3 DNA sequence: TGTGCCAGCAGCTCGGGACTAGCGGGATCCGATGGTGAGCAGTTCTTC.